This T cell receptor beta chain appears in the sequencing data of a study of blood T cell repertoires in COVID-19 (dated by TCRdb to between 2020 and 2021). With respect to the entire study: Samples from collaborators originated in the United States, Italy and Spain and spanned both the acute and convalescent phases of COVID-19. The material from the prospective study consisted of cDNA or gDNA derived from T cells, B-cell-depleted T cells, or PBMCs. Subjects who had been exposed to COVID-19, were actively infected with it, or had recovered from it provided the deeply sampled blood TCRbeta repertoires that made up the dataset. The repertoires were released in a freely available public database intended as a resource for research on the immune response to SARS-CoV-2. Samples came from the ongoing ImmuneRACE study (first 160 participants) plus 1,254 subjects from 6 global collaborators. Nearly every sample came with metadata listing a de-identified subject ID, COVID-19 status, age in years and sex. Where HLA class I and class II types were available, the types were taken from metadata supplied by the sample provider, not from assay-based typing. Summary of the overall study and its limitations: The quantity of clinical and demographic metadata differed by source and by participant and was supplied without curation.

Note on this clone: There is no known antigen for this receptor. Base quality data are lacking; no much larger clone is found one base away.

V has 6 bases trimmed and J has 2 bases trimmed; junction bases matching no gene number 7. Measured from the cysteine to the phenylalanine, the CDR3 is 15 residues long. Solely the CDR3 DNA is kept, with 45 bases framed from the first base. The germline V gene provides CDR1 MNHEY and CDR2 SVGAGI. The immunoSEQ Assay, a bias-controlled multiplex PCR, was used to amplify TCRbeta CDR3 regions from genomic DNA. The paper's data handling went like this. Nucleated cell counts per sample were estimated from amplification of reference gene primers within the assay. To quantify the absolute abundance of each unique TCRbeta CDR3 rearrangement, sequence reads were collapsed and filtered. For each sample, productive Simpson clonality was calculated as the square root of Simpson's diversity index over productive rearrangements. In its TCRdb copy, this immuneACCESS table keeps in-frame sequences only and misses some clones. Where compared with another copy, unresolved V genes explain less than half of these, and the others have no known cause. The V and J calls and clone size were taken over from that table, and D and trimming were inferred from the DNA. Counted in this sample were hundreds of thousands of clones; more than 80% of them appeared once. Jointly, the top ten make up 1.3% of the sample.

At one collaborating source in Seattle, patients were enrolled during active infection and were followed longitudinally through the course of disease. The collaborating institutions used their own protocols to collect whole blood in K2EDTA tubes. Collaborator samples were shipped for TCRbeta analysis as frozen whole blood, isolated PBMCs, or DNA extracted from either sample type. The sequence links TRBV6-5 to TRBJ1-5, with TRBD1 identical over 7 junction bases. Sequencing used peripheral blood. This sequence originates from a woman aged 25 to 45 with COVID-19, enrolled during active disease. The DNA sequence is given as TGTGCCAGCAGGACTAGACAGGGAGGCAATCAGCCCCAGCATTTT. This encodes CASRTRQGGNQPQHF.